The source of this TCR beta chain is a study of neurological immune-mediated disorders. Study results and limitations: None of the CDR3 amino acid sequences found in expanded clones was shared across subjects. This suggests that the TCR-beta repertoires were private in all groups.

TCRdb recomputed calls from the 5' RACE reads with MiXCR, one row per CDR3 protein. The profile shows about 36,000 distinct CDR3 sequences, 9% to 12% of them singletons. This clonotype appeared a single time. Its antigen remains unknown. The CDR3 extends over 16 amino acids. V was shortened by 0 bases and J by 5 bases, with 20 bases between the two germline ends. The germline CDR1 and CDR2 sequences are DFQATT and SNEGSKA (reference sequence). Sequencing used PBMCs. The rearrangement joins TRBV20-1 to TRBJ2-7, with D perhaps matching TRBD2 (6 bases). The TCR comes from a young woman with HTLV-1-associated myelopathy (HAM/TSP). The CDR3 DNA reads as TGCAGTGCTAGAGATACCTCGGGGGTGGTACTACACGAGCAGTACTTC. Translated: CSARDTSGVVLHEQYF.